The 7 T cell receptor beta chains below all came from one sample that was sequenced in a study of T cell responses to AZD1222 COVID-19 vaccine. Profiling relied on immunoSEQ multiplex PCR, and the TCRdb table lists in-frame clones only, not all of them. The sample lists approximately 110,000 clones, around 88% occurring once. Here the sequenced sample was peripheral blood, taken 28 days after the second AZD1222 dose. These receptors were taken from an adult who received the AZD1222 COVID-19 vaccine.

This chain joins TRBV7-2 and TRBJ2-7; 8 bases match TRBD2. The CDR3 length is 16 residues. The V gene's germline CDR1 is SGHTA and CDR2 FQGNSA. V was pared by 4 bases and J by 2 bases, with 10 bases of the junction left unmatched. DNA of the CDR3: TGTGCCAGCAGCTCCTCGCGGGGGGCCCGCACCTACGAGCAGTACTTC. Encoded protein: CASSSSRGARTYEQYF.

The chain couples TRBV29-1 to TRBJ1-1; D is unresolved. This CDR3 is built from 13 residues. CDR1 is SQVTM, CDR2 ANQGSEA, per germline. Trimming took 6 bases from V and 0 from J, leaving 11 bases between them. The CDR3 loop reads CSVVTQMNTEAFF. For the CDR3, the DNA is TGCAGCGTGGTAACTCAAATGAACACTGAAGCTTTCTTT. Drawing the rest from reference TRBV29-1 and TRBJ1-1, the complete variable domain is SAVISQKPSRDICQRGTSLTIQCQVDSQVTMMFWYRQQPGQSLTLIATANQGSEATYESGFVIDKFPISRPNLTFSTLTVSNMSPEDSSIYLCSVVTQMNTEAFFGQGTRLTVV.

The genes are TRBV2 and TRBJ2-3; tentatively, D is TRBD1 (6 bases). The germline V gene encodes CDR1 SNHLY and CDR2 FYNNEI. The V end lost 8 bases, the J end lost 2 bases, and 14 bases lay between the germline ends. The CDR3 consists of 14 residues. The CDR3 here is CASADSTSTDTQYF. CDR3 bases: TGTGCCAGCGCGGACAGCACTTCCACAGATACGCAGTATTTT.

This chain links TRBV5-5 with TRBJ2-5; 7 nucleotides match TRBD1. Per the germline V gene, CDR1 is SGHKS and CDR2 is YYEKEE (reference sequence). V gave up 3 bases and J gave up 5 bases; unmatched junction bases: 13. The CDR3 has 16 amino acids. CDR3 DNA: TGTGCCAGCAGCTCTGGACAGGCCACCTGGGGGGAGACCCAGTACTTC. Residues: CASSSGQATWGETQYF.

The chain recombines TRBV6-5 with TRBJ1-6; TRBD1 is a possible D gene (5 bases). Between the trimmed V and J ends, which lost 0 bases and 7 bases, there was a span of 7 bases. The CDR3 contains 14 residues. Per germline, CDR1 MNHEY and CDR2 SVGAGI. For the CDR3, the DNA is TGTGCCAGCAGTTACTCGGGGCAAAATTCACCCCTCCACTTT. Translating it yields CASSYSGQNSPLHF.

This clone was seen once. This chain connects TRBV28 to TRBJ1-5, with no clear D. The CDR3 is 14 amino acids. Germline assignment: CDR1 MDHEN and CDR2 SYDVKM. V lost 2 bases and J 7 bases, leaving 12 bases between the germline ends. The CDR3 coding sequence is TGTGCCAGCAGTTTAGAGGCTTTGCACCAGCCCCAGCATTTT. Its translation: CASSLEALHQPQHF.

The rearrangement links TRBV28 to TRBJ2-6, with D tentatively TRBD2 (5 bases). Germline CDR1 MDHEN, CDR2 SYDVKM. Trimming removed 6 bases from V and 4 bases from J, with 19 bases in between. This CDR3 spans 17 amino acids. For the CDR3, the DNA is TGTGCCAGCAGGTTACCCACGGGGTCAGGAGGGGCCAACGTCCTGACTTTC. The encoded protein is CASRLPTGSGGANVLTF.